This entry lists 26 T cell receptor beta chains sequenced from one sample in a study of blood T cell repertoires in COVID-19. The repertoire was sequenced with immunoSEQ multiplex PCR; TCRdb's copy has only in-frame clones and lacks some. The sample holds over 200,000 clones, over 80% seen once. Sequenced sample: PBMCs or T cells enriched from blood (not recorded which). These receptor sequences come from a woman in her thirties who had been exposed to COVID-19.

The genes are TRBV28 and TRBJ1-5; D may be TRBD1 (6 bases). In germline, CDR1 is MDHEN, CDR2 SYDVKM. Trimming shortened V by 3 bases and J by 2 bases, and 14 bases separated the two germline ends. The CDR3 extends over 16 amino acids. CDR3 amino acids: CASSFTGIKGNQPQHF. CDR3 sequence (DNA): TGTGCCAGCAGTTTCACAGGGATTAAGGGCAATCAGCCCCAGCATTTT.

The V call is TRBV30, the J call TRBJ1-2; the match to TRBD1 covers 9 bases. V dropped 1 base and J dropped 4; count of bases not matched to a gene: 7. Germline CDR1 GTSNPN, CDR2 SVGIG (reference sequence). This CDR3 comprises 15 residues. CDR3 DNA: TGTGCCTGGAGTGCCCCGGGACAGGGTGGCTATGGCTACACCTTC. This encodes CAWSAPGQGGYGYTF.

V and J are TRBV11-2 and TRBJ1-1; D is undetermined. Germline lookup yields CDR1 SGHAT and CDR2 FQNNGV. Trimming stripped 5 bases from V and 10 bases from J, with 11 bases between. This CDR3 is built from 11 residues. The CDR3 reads CASSPTTGAFF. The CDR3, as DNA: TGTGCCAGCAGCCCGACCACGGGAGCTTTCTTT.

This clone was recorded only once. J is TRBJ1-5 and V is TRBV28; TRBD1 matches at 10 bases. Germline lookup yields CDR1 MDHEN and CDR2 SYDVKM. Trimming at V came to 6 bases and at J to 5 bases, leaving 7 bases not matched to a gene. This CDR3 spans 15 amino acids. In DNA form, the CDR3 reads TGTGCCAGCAGCGATCCGGGACAGGGGCATCAGCCCCAGCATTTT. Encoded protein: CASSDPGQGHQPQHF. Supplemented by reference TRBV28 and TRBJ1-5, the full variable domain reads DVKVTQSSRYLVKRTGEKVFLECVQDMDHENMFWYRQDPGLGLRLIYFSYDVKMKEKGDIPEGYSVSREKKERFSLILESASTNQTSMYLCASSDPGQGHQPQHFGDGTRLSIL.

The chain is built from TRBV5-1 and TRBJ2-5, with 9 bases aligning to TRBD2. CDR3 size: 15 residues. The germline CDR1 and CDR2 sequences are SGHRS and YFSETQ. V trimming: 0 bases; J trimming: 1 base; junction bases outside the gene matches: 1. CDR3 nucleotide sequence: TGCGCCAGCAGCTTGGGACTAGCGGTCCAAGAGACCCAGTACTTC. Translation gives CASSLGLAVQETQYF. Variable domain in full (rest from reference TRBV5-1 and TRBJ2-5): KAGVTQTPRYLIKTRGQQVTLSCSPISGHRSVSWYQQTPGQGLQFLFEYFSETQRNKGNFPGRFSGRQFSNSRSEMNVSTLELGDSALYLCASSLGLAVQETQYFGPGTRLLVL.

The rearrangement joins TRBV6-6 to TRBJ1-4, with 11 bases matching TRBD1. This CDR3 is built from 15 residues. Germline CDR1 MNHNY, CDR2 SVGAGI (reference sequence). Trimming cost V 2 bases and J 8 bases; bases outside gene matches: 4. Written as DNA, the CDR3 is TGTGCCAGCAGTTACCCGGGACAGGGGGAGGAAAAACTGTTTTTT. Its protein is CASSYPGQGEEKLFF.

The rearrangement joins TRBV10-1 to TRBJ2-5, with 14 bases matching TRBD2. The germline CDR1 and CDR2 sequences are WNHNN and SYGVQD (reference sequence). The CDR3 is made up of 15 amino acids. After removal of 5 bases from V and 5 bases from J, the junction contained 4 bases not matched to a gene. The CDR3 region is CASSRGLAGGETQYF. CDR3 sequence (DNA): TGCGCCAGCAGTCGAGGACTAGCGGGAGGTGAGACCCAGTACTTC.

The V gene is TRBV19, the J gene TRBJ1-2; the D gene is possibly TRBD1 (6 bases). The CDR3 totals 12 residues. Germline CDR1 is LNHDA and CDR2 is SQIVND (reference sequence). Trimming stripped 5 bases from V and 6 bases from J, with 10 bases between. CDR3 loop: CASSSQGDGYTF. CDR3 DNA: TGTGCCAGTAGTTCACAGGGAGATGGCTACACCTTC. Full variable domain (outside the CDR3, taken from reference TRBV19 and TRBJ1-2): DGGITQSPKYLFRKEGQNVTLSCEQNLNHDAMYWYRQDPGQGLRLIYYSQIVNDFQKGDIAEGYSVSREKKESFPLTVTSAQKNPTAFYLCASSSQGDGYTFGSGTRLTVV.

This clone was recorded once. In nucleotides, the CDR3 is TGTGCCAGCAGTTACAGGGGGTACGGCAATGAGCAGTTCTTC. Its translation is CASSYRGYGNEQFF. V gene TRBV2 combines with J gene TRBJ2-1; 8 bases are a match to TRBD1. Germline V gene lookup returns CDR1 SNHLY and CDR2 FYNNEI. CDR3 length equals 14 residues. V gave up 5 bases and J gave up 6 bases; unmatched junction bases: 6.

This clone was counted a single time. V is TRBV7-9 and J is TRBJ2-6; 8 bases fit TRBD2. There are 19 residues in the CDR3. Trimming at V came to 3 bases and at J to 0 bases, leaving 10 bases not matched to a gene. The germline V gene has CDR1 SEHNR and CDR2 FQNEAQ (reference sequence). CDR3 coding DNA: TGTGCCAGCAGCTTGCTAGGTAGCGGGATTTCCTCTGGGGCCAACGTCCTGACTTTC. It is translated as CASSLLGSGISSGANVLTF. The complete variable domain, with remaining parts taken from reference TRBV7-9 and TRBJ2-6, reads DTGVSQNPRHKITKRGQNVTFRCDPISEHNRLYWYRQTLGQGPEFLTYFQNEAQLEKSRLLSDRFSAERPKGSFSTLEIQRTEQGDSAMYLCASSLLGSGISSGANVLTFGAGSRLTVL.

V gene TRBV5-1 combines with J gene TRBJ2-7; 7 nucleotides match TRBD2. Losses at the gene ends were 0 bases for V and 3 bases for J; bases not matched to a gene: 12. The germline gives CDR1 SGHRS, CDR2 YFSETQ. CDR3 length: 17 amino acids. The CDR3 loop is CASSLEPSSGGVYEQYF. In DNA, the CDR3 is TGCGCCAGCAGCTTGGAGCCCTCTAGCGGAGGGGTCTACGAGCAGTACTTC.

CDR3 bases: TGTGCCAGCAGTAATAAAAACACTGAAGCTTTCTTT. Translating gives CASSNKNTEAFF. The chain couples TRBV25-1 to TRBJ1-1, with unresolved D. CDR3 length: 12 amino acids. Trimming cost V 5 bases and J 2 bases, with 6 bases left between them. Germline assignment: CDR1 MGHDK and CDR2 SYGVNS.

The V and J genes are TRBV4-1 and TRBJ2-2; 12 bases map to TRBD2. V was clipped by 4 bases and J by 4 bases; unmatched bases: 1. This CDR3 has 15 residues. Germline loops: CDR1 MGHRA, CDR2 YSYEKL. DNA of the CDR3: TGCGCCAGCAGCCTGGGACTAGCGGGCACCGGGGAGCTGTTTTTT. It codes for CASSLGLAGTGELFF.

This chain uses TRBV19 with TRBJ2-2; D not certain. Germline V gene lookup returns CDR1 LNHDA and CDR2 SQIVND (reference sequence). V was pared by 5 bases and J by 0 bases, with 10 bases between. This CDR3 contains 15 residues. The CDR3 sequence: CASSSIAPNTGELFF. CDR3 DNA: TGTGCCAGTAGTTCCATAGCCCCGAACACCGGGGAGCTGTTTTTT.

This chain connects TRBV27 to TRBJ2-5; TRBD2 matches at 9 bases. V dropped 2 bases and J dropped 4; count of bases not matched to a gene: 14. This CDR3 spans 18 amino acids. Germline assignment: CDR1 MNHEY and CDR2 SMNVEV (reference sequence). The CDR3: CASSLLRASGMRGETQYF. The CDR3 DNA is TGTGCCAGCAGTTTACTGAGGGCTAGCGGGATGCGAGGAGAGACCCAGTACTTC.

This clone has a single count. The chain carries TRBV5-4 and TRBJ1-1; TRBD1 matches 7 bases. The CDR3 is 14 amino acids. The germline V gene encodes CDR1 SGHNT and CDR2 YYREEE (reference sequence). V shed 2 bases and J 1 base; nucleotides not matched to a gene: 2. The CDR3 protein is CASSFQGENTEAFF. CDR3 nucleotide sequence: TGTGCCAGCAGCTTTCAGGGGGAGAACACTGAAGCTTTCTTT.

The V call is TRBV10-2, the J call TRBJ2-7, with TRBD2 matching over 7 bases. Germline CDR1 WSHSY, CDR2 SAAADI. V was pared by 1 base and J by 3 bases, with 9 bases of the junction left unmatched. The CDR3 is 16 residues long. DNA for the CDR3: TGCGCCAGCAGTGAGTGGGCTGGCGGGAGACTCTACGAGCAGTACTTC. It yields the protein CASSEWAGGRLYEQYF.

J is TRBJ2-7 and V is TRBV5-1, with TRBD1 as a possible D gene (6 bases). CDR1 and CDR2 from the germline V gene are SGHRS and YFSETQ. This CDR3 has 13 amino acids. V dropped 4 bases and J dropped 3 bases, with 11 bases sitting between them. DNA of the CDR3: TGCGCCAGCAGCCCACGGACAGACTACGAGCAGTACTTC. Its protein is CASSPRTDYEQYF.

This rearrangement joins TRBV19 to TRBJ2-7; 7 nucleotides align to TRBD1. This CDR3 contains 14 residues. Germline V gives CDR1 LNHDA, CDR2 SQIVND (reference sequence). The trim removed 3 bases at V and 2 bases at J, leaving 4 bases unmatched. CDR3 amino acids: CASSIQGEPYEQYF. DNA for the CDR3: TGTGCCAGTAGTATTCAGGGGGAACCCTACGAGCAGTACTTC.

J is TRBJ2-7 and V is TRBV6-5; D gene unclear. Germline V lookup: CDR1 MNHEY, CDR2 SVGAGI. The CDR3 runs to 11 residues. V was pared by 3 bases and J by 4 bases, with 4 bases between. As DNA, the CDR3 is TGTGCCAGCAGTTATCAGTACGAGCAGTACTTC. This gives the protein CASSYQYEQYF.

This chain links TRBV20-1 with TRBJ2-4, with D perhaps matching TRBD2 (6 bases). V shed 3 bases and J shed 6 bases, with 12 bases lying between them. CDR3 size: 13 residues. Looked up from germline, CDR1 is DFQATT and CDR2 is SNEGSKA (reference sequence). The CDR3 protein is CSASTSKGNIQYF. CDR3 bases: TGCAGTGCTAGTACTAGCAAGGGAAACATTCAGTACTTC.

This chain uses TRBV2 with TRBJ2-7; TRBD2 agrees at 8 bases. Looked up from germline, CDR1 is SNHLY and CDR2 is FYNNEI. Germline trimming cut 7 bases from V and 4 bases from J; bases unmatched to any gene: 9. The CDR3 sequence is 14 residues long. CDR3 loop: CASTSTGGPYEQYF. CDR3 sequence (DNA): TGTGCCAGCACTTCGACGGGAGGGCCGTACGAGCAGTACTTC. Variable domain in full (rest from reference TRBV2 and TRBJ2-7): EPEVTQTPSHQVTQMGQEVILRCVPISNHLYFYWYRQILGQKVEFLVSFYNNEISEKSEIFDDQFSVERPDGSNFTLKIRSTKLEDSAMYFCASTSTGGPYEQYFGPGTRLTVT.

CDR3 in amino acids: CASSTTGTREGNEQFF. The CDR3, as DNA: TGTGCCAGCAGCACAACCGGGACTAGAGAGGGCAATGAGCAGTTCTTC. The rearrangement uses TRBV11-2 and TRBJ2-1, with 8 bases lining up with TRBD2. The germline gives CDR1 SGHAT, CDR2 FQNNGV. CDR3 length: 16 residues. The J segment lost 6 bases and the V segment lost 5 bases, leaving 12 bases of the junction unmatched. The full variable domain, its missing parts supplied by reference TRBV11-2 and TRBJ2-1, is EAGVAQSPRYKIIEKRQSVAFWCNPISGHATLYWYQQILGQGPKLLIQFQNNGVVDDSQLPKDRFSAERLKGVDSTLKIQPAKLEDSAVYLCASSTTGTREGNEQFFGPGTRLTVL.

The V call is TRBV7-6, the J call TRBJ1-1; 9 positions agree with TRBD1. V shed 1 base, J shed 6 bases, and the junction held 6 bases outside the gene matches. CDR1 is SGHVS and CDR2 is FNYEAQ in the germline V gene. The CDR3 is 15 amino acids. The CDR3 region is CASSLDRGRFSEAFF. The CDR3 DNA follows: TGTGCCAGCAGCTTAGACAGGGGGCGTTTCTCTGAAGCTTTCTTT.

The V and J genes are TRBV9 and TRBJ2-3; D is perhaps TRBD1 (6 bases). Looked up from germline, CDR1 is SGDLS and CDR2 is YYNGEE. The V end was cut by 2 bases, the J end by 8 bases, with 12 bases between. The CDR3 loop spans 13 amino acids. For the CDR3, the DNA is TGTGCCAGCAGCGTTCTCGCACAGGGTACGCAGTATTTT. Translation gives CASSVLAQGTQYF.

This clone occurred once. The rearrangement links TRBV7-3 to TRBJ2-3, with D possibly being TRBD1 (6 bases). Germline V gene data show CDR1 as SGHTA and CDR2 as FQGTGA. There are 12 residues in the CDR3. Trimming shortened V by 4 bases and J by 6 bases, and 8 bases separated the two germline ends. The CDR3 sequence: CASSSTGDTQYF. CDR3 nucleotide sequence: TGTGCCAGCAGCTCTACAGGGGATACGCAGTATTTT. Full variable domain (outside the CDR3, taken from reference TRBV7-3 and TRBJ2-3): GAGVSQTPSNKVTEKGKYVELRCDPISGHTALYWYRQSLGQGPEFLIYFQGTGAADDSGLPNDRFFAVRPEGSVSTLKIQRTERGDSAVYLCASSSTGDTQYFGPGTRLTVL.